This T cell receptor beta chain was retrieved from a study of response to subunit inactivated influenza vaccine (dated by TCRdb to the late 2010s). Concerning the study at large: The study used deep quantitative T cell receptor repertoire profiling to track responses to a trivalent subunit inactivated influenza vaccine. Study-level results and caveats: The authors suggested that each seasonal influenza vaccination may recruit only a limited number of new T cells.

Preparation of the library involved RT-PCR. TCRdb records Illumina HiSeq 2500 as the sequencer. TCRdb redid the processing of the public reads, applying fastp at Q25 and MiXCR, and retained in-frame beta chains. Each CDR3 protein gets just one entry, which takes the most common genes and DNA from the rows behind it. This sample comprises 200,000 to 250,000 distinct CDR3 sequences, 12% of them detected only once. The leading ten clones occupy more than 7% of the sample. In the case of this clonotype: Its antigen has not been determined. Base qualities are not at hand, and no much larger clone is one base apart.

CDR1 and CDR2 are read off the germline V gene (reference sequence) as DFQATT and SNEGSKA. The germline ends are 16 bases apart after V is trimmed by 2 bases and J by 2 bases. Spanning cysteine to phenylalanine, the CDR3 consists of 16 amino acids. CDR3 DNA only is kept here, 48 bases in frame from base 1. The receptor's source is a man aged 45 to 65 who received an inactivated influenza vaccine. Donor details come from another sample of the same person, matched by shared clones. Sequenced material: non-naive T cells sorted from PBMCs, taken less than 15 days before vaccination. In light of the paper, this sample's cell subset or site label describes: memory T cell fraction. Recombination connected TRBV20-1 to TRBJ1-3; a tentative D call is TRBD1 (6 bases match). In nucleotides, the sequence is TGCAGTGCTAGAAAATTTACAGGGAGGACTGGAAACACCATATATTTT. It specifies CSARKFTGRTGNTIYF.